One sample yielded the 13 T cell receptor beta chains listed below, sequenced in a study of blood T cell repertoires in COVID-19 (dated by TCRdb to about 2020). Library prep was done by the immunoSEQ multiplex PCR assay. Imported from immuneACCESS, the table was reduced by TCRdb to in-frame sequences with V and J called. These copies leave out some clones; in studies compared against another copy, an unresolved V gene accounts for under half, and the cause of the remainder is not known. This sample gives approximately 250,000 clones in total; 85% of them show up just once. Jointly, the top ten make up 4.5% to 5.5% of the sample. Sequencing was carried out using peripheral blood. The receptors were sampled from a man in his fifties or sixties with COVID-19, enrolled during active disease.

The gene calls are TRBV11-2 and TRBJ2-1, with D maybe TRBD2 (6 bases). V lost 4 bases, J lost 2 bases, and 15 bases lay in between. CDR1 and CDR2 (germline): SGHAT, FQNNGV. The CDR3 totals 16 residues. The CDR3 DNA is TGTGCCAGCAGCTCTACTATCGCGGGGCCCTACAATGAGCAGTTCTTC. Translating gives CASSSTIAGPYNEQFF.

V usage is TRBV29-1 and J usage is TRBJ2-5, with 9 bases fitting TRBD1. Germline trimming cut 6 bases from V and 4 bases from J; bases unmatched to any gene: 9. Germline V gene data show CDR1 as SQVTM and CDR2 as ANQGSEA. CDR3 length: 14 residues. The CDR3 loop reads CSVVGQGLPETQYF. CDR3 coding DNA: TGCAGCGTCGTCGGACAGGGGCTCCCAGAGACCCAGTACTTC.

This clone has a handful of counts. The chain's CDR3 is CASSLGGQGAADTQYF. CDR3 nucleotide sequence: TGCGCCAGCAGCTTGGGGGGACAGGGGGCGGCAGATACGCAGTATTTT. The chain joins TRBV5-1 to TRBJ2-3, with 12 bases fitting TRBD1. Trimming at V came to 0 bases and at J to 4 bases, leaving 3 bases not matched to a gene. The CDR3 is 16 residues long. Germline CDR1 SGHRS, CDR2 YFSETQ. Together with reference TRBV5-1 and TRBJ2-3, the CDR3 gives the full variable domain: KAGVTQTPRYLIKTRGQQVTLSCSPISGHRSVSWYQQTPGQGLQFLFEYFSETQRNKGNFPGRFSGRQFSNSRSEMNVSTLELGDSALYLCASSLGGQGAADTQYFGPGTRLTVL.

The chain carries TRBV4-3 and TRBJ1-1; D call uncertain. The V gene lost 0 bases and the J gene lost 2 bases, with 13 bases spanning the gap. Germline V gene lookup returns CDR1 LGHNA and CDR2 YSLEER. CDR3 length: 16 amino acids. The CDR3 spells CASSQEFAGINTEAFF. The DNA of the CDR3 is TGCGCCAGCAGCCAAGAGTTTGCGGGGATTAACACTGAAGCTTTCTTT.

The rearrangement joins TRBV5-1 to TRBJ2-7; 12 bases match TRBD1. From germline, CDR1 is SGHRS and CDR2 YFSETQ. With V trimmed by 7 bases and J by 2 bases, 1 base remained unmatched. The CDR3 covers 13 residues. This CDR3 reads CASGTGGAYEQYF. CDR3 bases: TGCGCCAGCGGGACAGGGGGCGCCTACGAGCAGTACTTC.

Only a few counts were recorded for this clone. This rearrangement joins TRBV19 to TRBJ1-5; D remains ambiguous. The germline CDR1 and CDR2 sequences are LNHDA and SQIVND (reference sequence). This CDR3 contains 17 residues. Trimming removed 3 bases from V and 2 bases from J, with 17 bases in between. DNA of the CDR3: TGTGCCAGTAGTATCCTCGGGTATTATTTTGGCAATCAGCCCCAGCATTTT. Its protein is CASSILGYYFGNQPQHF.

The rearrangement joins TRBV15 to TRBJ2-3, with D possibly matching TRBD1 (6 bases). Germline CDR1 LNHNV, CDR2 YYDKDF (reference sequence). V dropped 1 base and J dropped 6 bases, with 14 bases sitting between them. The CDR3 totals 15 residues. The CDR3 here is CATSRVENREDTQYF. The DNA for the CDR3 is TGTGCCACCAGCAGAGTCGAAAACAGGGAGGATACGCAGTATTTT.

The gene calls are TRBV2 and TRBJ2-6, with a possible D match to TRBD1 (5 bases). Germline V lookup: CDR1 SNHLY, CDR2 FYNNEI. The germline V and J ends were trimmed by 2 bases and 0 bases, with 14 bases remaining between them. This CDR3 comprises 18 residues. CDR3 region: CASSEPQDENSGANVLTF. DNA for the CDR3: TGTGCCAGCAGTGAACCACAGGATGAGAACTCTGGGGCCAACGTCCTGACTTTC. Full variable domain (rest looked up from reference TRBV2 and TRBJ2-6): EPEVTQTPSHQVTQMGQEVILRCVPISNHLYFYWYRQILGQKVEFLVSFYNNEISEKSEIFDDQFSVERPDGSNFTLKIRSTKLEDSAMYFCASSEPQDENSGANVLTFGAGSRLTVL.

The chain recombines TRBV23-1 with TRBJ2-7; D is perhaps TRBD2 (5 bases). TRBV23-1 falls under the ORF class, with uncertain function. V lost 2 bases to trimming and J lost 1 base, with 9 bases between them. This CDR3 has 14 amino acids. The CDR3 loop reads CASSQASGSYEQYF. The CDR3 DNA reads TGCGCCAGCAGTCAAGCATCGGGGTCCTACGAGCAGTACTTC.

The rearrangement joins TRBV4-2 to TRBJ1-4, with TRBD1 matching over 7 bases. CDR1 and CDR2 from the germline V gene are LGHNA and YNFKEQ. This CDR3 region has 16 residues. Trimming removed 2 bases from V and 4 bases from J; junction bases left unmatched: 7. This CDR3 is CASSQNRQGSNEKLFF. The CDR3 coding sequence is TGTGCCAGCAGCCAAAATCGACAGGGAAGTAATGAAAAACTGTTTTTT.

V and J are TRBV2 and TRBJ1-3; D remains ambiguous. The CDR3 length is 14 residues. Per germline, CDR1 SNHLY and CDR2 FYNNEI. The germline V and J ends were trimmed by 6 bases and 0 bases, with 9 bases remaining between them. The CDR3, as DNA: TGTGCCAGCAGCGAGGGTTTCTCTGGAAACACCATATATTTT. Translation: CASSEGFSGNTIYF.

V and J are TRBV7-6 and TRBJ1-3; no clear D gene. Germline CDR1 and CDR2: SGHVS and FNYEAQ. V lost 1 base to trimming and J lost 3 bases, with 10 bases between them. The CDR3 has 15 residues. DNA for the CDR3: TGTGCCAGCAGCTTAGGCGGAGGCGGTGGAAACACCATATATTTT. This encodes CASSLGGGGGNTIYF.

V and J are TRBV27 and TRBJ2-7; 10 nucleotides agree with TRBD2. The CDR3 loop spans 19 amino acids. Trimming took 1 base from V and 4 from J; bases not matched to a gene: 16. Germline-derived CDR1 and CDR2 are MNHEY and SMNVEV (reference sequence). CDR3 sequence (DNA): TGTGCCAGCAGTTTATATTCTAGCGGGGGCCCTCACGACGATTACGAGCAGTACTTC. Its protein product is CASSLYSSGGPHDDYEQYF.